This is a list of T cell receptor beta chains from one sample in a study of technical replicates of blood from several donors. Generated by immunoSEQ multiplex PCR, the TCRdb table keeps only in-frame clones and is missing some. This sample has around 65,000 clones, with around nine tenths found just once. Material for sequencing was PBMCs. All receptors derive from a human donor in good health. Some clones in this sample may be carry-over from other donors' samples. Each CDR3 is given with its conserved first and last residue. The order of the fields is clone size, J gene, CDR3 length, D gene, V gene, CDR3 protein, CDR3 DNA. The D gene is left open where the match is weak. Where a row states a size, it is once, few, many or the class of an expanded clone; other rows omit it.

- | TRBJ1-6 | 16 | - | TRBV30 | CAWSVLRQAYNSPLHF | TGTGCCTGGAGTGTTCTCCGACAGGCCTATAATTCACCCCTCCACTTT
- | TRBJ2-5 | 14 | TRBD1 | TRBV30 | CACTGTGGDETQYF | TGTGCCTGTACCGGGACAGGGGGAGATGAGACCCAGTACTTC
- | TRBJ2-5 | 12 | TRBD2 | TRBV10-3 | CATRTSQETQYF | TGTGCCACTAGGACTAGCCAGGAGACCCAGTACTTC
- | TRBJ2-3 | 18 | TRBD1 | TRBV4-2 | CASRHTNRGTGNTDTQYF | TGTGCCAGCAGACATACAAACCGGGGGACAGGGAATACGGATACGCAGTATTTT
- | TRBJ2-7 | 14 | TRBD1 | TRBV11-3 | CASSLQDREYEQYF | TGTGCCAGCAGCCTGCAGGACAGGGAATACGAGCAGTACTTC
- | TRBJ1-5 | 15 | - | TRBV5-4 | CASSLGGGSNQPQHF | TGTGCCAGCAGCTTGGGGGGGGGAAGCAATCAGCCCCAGCATTTT
- | TRBJ2-3 | 16 | - | TRBV4-2 | CASSQVLGGLTDTQYF | TGTGCCAGCAGCCAAGTCCTCGGGGGACTCACAGATACGCAGTATTTT
- | TRBJ2-3 | 15 | TRBD2 | TRBV7-9 | CASFLAGGRTDTQYF | TGTGCCAGTTTCCTAGCGGGAGGTCGCACAGATACGCAGTATTTT
once | TRBJ2-1 | 14 | - | TRBV7-2 | CASSLAASINEQFF | TGTGCCAGCAGCTTAGCCGCTAGTATCAATGAGCAGTTCTTC
few | TRBJ1-4 | 14 | - | TRBV7-2 | CASSRGSYNEKLFF | TGTGCCAGCAGCCGGGGGTCCTATAATGAAAAACTGTTTTTT
- | TRBJ1-3 | 14 | - | TRBV7-2 | CASSPSRGGNTIYF | TGTGCCAGCAGCCCCTCGCGGGGTGGAAACACCATATATTTT
few | TRBJ1-1 | 15 | - | TRBV5-4 | CASSLIVRGVTEAFF | TGTGCCAGCAGCTTGATAGTCAGGGGCGTCACTGAAGCTTTCTTT
- | TRBJ2-7 | 14 | TRBD2 | TRBV2 | CASRAAGLTYEQYF | TGTGCCAGCAGAGCAGCGGGACTCACTTACGAGCAGTACTTC
- | TRBJ2-3 | 15 | TRBD2 | TRBV5-1 | CASRVTGGRIDTQYF | TGCGCCAGCCGCGTGACGGGGGGGCGGATAGATACGCAGTATTTT
- | TRBJ2-3 | 16 | - | TRBV10-3 | CAISYRADASTDTQYF | TGTGCCATCAGTTACCGAGCGGATGCTAGCACAGATACGCAGTATTTT
- | TRBJ2-3 | 16 | - | TRBV4-1 | CASSQDGHGGTDTQYF | TGCGCCAGCAGCCAAGATGGCCACGGGGGCACAGATACGCAGTATTTT
- | TRBJ2-1 | 16 | TRBD1 | TRBV5-1 | CASSLAWDRGYNEQFF | TGCGCCAGCAGCTTGGCCTGGGACAGGGGCTACAATGAGCAGTTCTTC
- | TRBJ2-1 | 13 | TRBD2 | TRBV6-6 | CASQGLGFNEQFF | TGTGCCAGCCAGGGACTAGGCTTTAATGAGCAGTTCTTC
- | TRBJ2-2 | 12 | - | TRBV12-5 | CASGLLVGELFF | TGTGCTAGTGGTTTGCTCGTCGGGGAGCTGTTTTTT
- | TRBJ1-4 | 13 | - | TRBV7-2 | CASSLTGEEKLFF | TGTGCCAGCAGCTTAACGGGGGAGGAAAAACTGTTTTTT
- | TRBJ2-1 | 14 | - | TRBV19 | CASSPTGSYNEQFF | TGTGCCAGTAGTCCCACTGGCTCCTACAATGAGCAGTTCTTC
- | TRBJ1-4 | 16 | TRBD1 | TRBV4-1 | CASRPGQGATNEKLFF | TGCGCCAGCAGGCCGGGACAGGGAGCAACTAATGAAAAACTGTTTTTT
- | TRBJ1-4 | 14 | - | TRBV30 | CAWSTGIRSEKLFF | TGTGCCTGGAGTACAGGAATACGTAGTGAAAAACTGTTTTTT
- | TRBJ2-7 | 13 | TRBD1 | TRBV7-2 | CASSTQTGNEQYF | TGTGCCAGCAGCACGCAGACAGGGAACGAGCAGTACTTC
- | TRBJ2-7 | 15 | - | TRBV11-2 | CASSLDPAGAHEQYF | TGTGCCAGCAGCTTAGATCCGGCAGGGGCCCACGAGCAGTACTTC
- | TRBJ2-7 | 15 | - | TRBV7-9 | CASSPYWTDPYEQYF | TGTGCCAGCAGCCCCTATTGGACAGACCCCTACGAGCAGTACTTC
- | TRBJ2-7 | 16 | - | TRBV25-1 | CARKELRRDPSYEQYF | TGTGCCAGGAAGGAACTTAGGAGGGACCCCTCCTACGAGCAGTACTTC
- | TRBJ1-3 | 16 | - | TRBV6-5 | CASSYSLRPPGNTIYF | TGTGCCAGCAGTTACTCGCTGCGGCCACCTGGAAACACCATATATTTT
- | TRBJ1-2 | 16 | TRBD1 | TRBV5-4 | CASSSPGQGFGYGYTF | TGTGCCAGCAGTTCTCCGGGACAGGGATTTGGCTATGGCTACACCTTC
- | TRBJ2-7 | 15 | TRBD1 | TRBV7-9 | CASSSSSSGPGGQYF | TGTGCCAGCAGCTCTTCTAGTTCCGGTCCAGGGGGGCAGTACTTC
- | TRBJ2-3 | 18 | TRBD2 | TRBV15 | CATSRDIAGARKTDTQYF | TGTGCCACCAGCAGGGACATAGCGGGGGCGAGAAAAACAGATACGCAGTATTTT
once | TRBJ2-3 | 16 | - | TRBV7-9 | CASSSDRQIITDTQYF | TGTGCCAGCAGCTCCGACAGGCAAATCATCACAGATACGCAGTATTTT
- | TRBJ2-7 | 16 | TRBD2 | TRBV7-6 | CASSLVLAGVPYEQYF | TGTGCCAGCAGCTTAGTCCTAGCGGGAGTCCCCTACGAGCAGTACTTC
- | TRBJ2-2 | 14 | - | TRBV2 | CASSPTRVDGELFF | TGTGCCAGCAGTCCGACTAGAGTTGACGGGGAGCTGTTTTTT
once | TRBJ2-7 | 13 | TRBD1 | TRBV5-1 | CASSQGTGGEQYF | TGCGCCAGCAGCCAAGGGACAGGGGGCGAGCAGTACTTC
- | TRBJ2-7 | 14 | TRBD1 | TRBV27 | CASSSDRGPLVQYF | TGTGCCAGCAGTTCGGACAGGGGGCCATTGGTCCAGTACTTC
- | TRBJ2-7 | 14 | - | TRBV5-1 | CASTRPESSYEQYF | TGCGCCAGCACTCGCCCGGAGAGCTCCTACGAGCAGTACTTC
- | TRBJ2-3 | 18 | TRBD2 | TRBV9 | CASSVAPILAGGADTQYF | TGTGCCAGCAGCGTAGCTCCGATCTTAGCGGGAGGGGCGGATACGCAGTATTTT
- | TRBJ2-3 | 15 | TRBD2 | TRBV7-8 | CASSLTSGNADTQYF | TGTGCCAGCAGCCTCACTAGCGGGAATGCGGATACGCAGTATTTT
- | TRBJ2-3 | 15 | TRBD1 | TRBV5-1 | CASSLGRQGADTQYF | TGCGCCAGCAGCTTGGGGAGACAGGGTGCAGATACGCAGTATTTT
- | TRBJ2-7 | 14 | - | TRBV7-3 | CATHFSPGSYEQYF | TGTGCCACCCACTTCAGCCCGGGGTCCTACGAGCAGTACTTC
- | TRBJ2-3 | 12 | - | TRBV7-8 | CTTRRGGDTQYF | TGTACAACCCGGCGGGGTGGGGATACGCAGTATTTT
- | TRBJ2-1 | 15 | TRBD2 | TRBV7-8 | CASSLGTSDYNEQFF | TGTGCCAGCAGCTTAGGGACTAGCGATTACAATGAGCAGTTCTTC
- | TRBJ2-7 | 14 | - | TRBV7-9 | CASSSDRLSYEQYF | TGTGCCAGCAGCTCTGACAGGCTATCCTACGAGCAGTACTTC
- | TRBJ2-2 | 14 | TRBD1 | TRBV7-2 | CASSLGQGTGELFF | TGTGCCAGCAGCTTAGGACAGGGCACCGGGGAGCTGTTTTTT
- | TRBJ2-7 | 15 | TRBD1 | TRBV7-8 | CASSPRTGRAYEQYF | TGTGCCAGCAGCCCGAGGACAGGGAGAGCCTACGAGCAGTACTTC
- | TRBJ2-5 | 15 | - | TRBV7-2 | CASSQRRGVQETQYF | TGTGCCAGCAGCCAAAGAAGGGGTGTTCAAGAGACCCAGTACTTC
- | TRBJ2-7 | 15 | TRBD2 | TRBV7-2 | CASSLARTSVYEQYF | TGTGCCAGCAGCTTAGCGCGGACTAGCGTGTACGAGCAGTACTTC
- | TRBJ2-2 | 14 | - | TRBV7-2 | CASSPRNSVGELFF | TGTGCCAGCAGCCCAAGGAATAGCGTCGGGGAGCTGTTTTTT
- | TRBJ1-1 | 13 | - | TRBV29-1 | CSARPGGNTEAFF | TGCAGCGCCCGCCCGGGGGGGAACACTGAAGCTTTCTTT
- | TRBJ1-5 | 14 | - | TRBV5-4 | CASSLQGSNQPQHF | TGTGCCAGCAGCTTACAGGGCAGCAATCAGCCCCAGCATTTT
- | TRBJ2-5 | 14 | - | TRBV7-2 | CASSPWTDQETQYF | TGTGCCAGCAGCCCCTGGACAGACCAAGAGACCCAGTACTTC
few | TRBJ1-2 | 14 | - | TRBV4-2 | CASSHVRDTYGYTF | TGTGCCAGCAGCCACGTCAGGGACACCTATGGCTACACCTTC
- | TRBJ2-3 | 16 | TRBD2 | TRBV9 | CASSARLAGGTDTQYF | TGTGCCAGCAGCGCCCGACTAGCGGGGGGTACAGATACGCAGTATTTT
few | TRBJ2-7 | 14 | TRBD1 | TRBV6-5 | CASSIWTGAYEQYF | TGTGCCAGCAGTATCTGGACAGGAGCCTACGAGCAGTACTTC
- | TRBJ1-2 | 14 | TRBD1 | TRBV7-9 | CASSAQDRAGGYTF | TGTGCCAGCAGCGCGCAGGACAGGGCGGGGGGCTACACCTTC
- | TRBJ2-2 | 14 | TRBD2 | TRBV19 | CASSSGISTGELFF | TGTGCCAGTAGCAGCGGGATTTCTACCGGGGAGCTGTTTTTT
- | TRBJ1-5 | 15 | - | TRBV19 | CASNEAVILDQPQHF | TGTGCCAGTAATGAGGCGGTCATCCTCGATCAGCCCCAGCATTTT
- | TRBJ2-3 | 16 | TRBD2 | TRBV7-2 | CASSFLRGGGTDTQYF | TGTGCCAGCAGCTTTTTGAGGGGAGGGGGCACAGATACGCAGTATTTT
- | TRBJ1-1 | 14 | - | TRBV27 | CASSLSEPNTEAFF | TGTGCCAGCAGTTTATCTGAGCCGAACACTGAAGCTTTCTTT